The present T cell receptor (beta chain) was sequenced within a study of identical twins. Germline V CDR1 and CDR2: SGHKS, YYEKEE (reference sequence). Trimming at V came to 5 bases and at J to 8 bases, leaving 12 bases not matched to a gene. This CDR3 contains 16 residues. TCRdb analysed the 5' RACE reads with MiXCR anew, one entry per CDR3 protein. Altogether 450,000 to 650,000 distinct CDR3 sequences are present, around 9.6% being singletons, with the ten largest covering under 3%. The data were also submitted as part of a second study, on yellow fever vaccine responses in identical twins.

Sequenced: PBMCs. The J gene is TRBJ2-1, the V gene TRBV5-5, with 11 positions matching TRBD2. This receptor was obtained from a woman between 18 and 29 years old in good health. Here the CDR3 reads CASSRNSGRAVDEQFF. The CDR3 nucleotides read TGTGCCAGCAGTCGTAATAGCGGGAGGGCCGTCGATGAGCAGTTCTTC.